Detailed here is one TCR beta chain. Its matching antigen is unknown. The data were taken from a study of CD8+CD57+ T cells in acquired aplastic anemia. As for the study in general: The average for DNA from sorted CD4+ and CD8+ cells was 3 to 4 ug. Whole-study results and caveats: Patients had twenty-nine CD8+ CDR3 sequences in common with controls (the shared set).

Investigators profiled TCR beta VDJ and CDR3 from genomic DNA template. MiXCR, run by TCRdb on the reads, gives a single entry per CDR3 protein. The sample records approximately 98,000 distinct CDR3 sequences, 55% to 80% being singletons. Patients chosen for sequencing had CD8+CD57+ cells that had expanded, as shown by flow cytometry. Every patient was diagnosed with severe acquired aplastic anemia. There was no therapy given to any patient before the blood sampling took place. V lost 3 bases, J lost 4 bases, and 7 bases lay in between. The CDR3 has 12 amino acids. CDR1 is SGDLS, CDR2 YYNGEE, per germline.

The receptor's source is a human donor with aplastic anemia. The specimen sequenced was sorted CD4+, CD8+, or CD8+CD57+ T cells (not recorded which) from PBMCs. The genes are TRBV9 and TRBJ1-2, with D hard to call. CDR3 sequence reads: CASSESIYGYTF. The CDR3 coding sequence is TGTGCCAGCAGCGAGAGCATCTATGGCTACACCTTC.